This T cell receptor beta chain is drawn from a study of cytomegalovirus exposure and HLA in healthy donors. A multiplex PCR was run with 60 Vbeta primers and 13 Jbeta primers. Libraries were prepared by immunoSEQ multiplex PCR; TCRdb keeps only in-frame clonotypes and omits some of them. The sample shows fewer than 200,000 clones, about 79% of them seen only once. Trimming shortened V by 2 bases and J by 5 bases, and 14 bases separated the two germline ends. The germline gives CDR1 SGHTA, CDR2 FQGNSA. This CDR3 region has 15 residues. Overall study results and limits: It is likely that the observed cluster of highly shared sequence variants was a sequencing artifact. TCR beta V segments were, for the most part, productive about 87% or about 30% of the time in an earlier analysis.

As regards this clone: Its antigen is not identified.

The gene calls are TRBV7-2 and TRBJ2-3; possibly TRBD2 for D (6 bases). The sample consisted of PBMCs. This TCR was sampled from a girl aged 2-10 years in good health and CMV-seropositive. CDR3 residues: CASSLLDGGVDTQYF. DNA for the CDR3: TGTGCCAGCAGCTTACTAGACGGGGGTGTAGATACGCAGTATTTT.